This T cell receptor beta chain was recorded in a study of graft-versus-host responses after intestinal transplantation. Details on this clone: Its antigen is unknown.

Using immunoSEQ multiplex PCR, the repertoire was profiled, and TCRdb retains in-frame clones only, with some absent. Of over 100,000 clones in the sample, around nine tenths were seen once. Trimming left V 6 bases short and J 2 bases short, with 14 bases between. The germline V gene encodes CDR1 MNHEY and CDR2 SVGAGI. This CDR3 region has 15 residues. The clonotype comes from a human donor who was the organ donor for an intestinal transplant. The chain couples TRBV6-5 to TRBJ2-1; the D gene is possibly TRBD2 (6 bases). Sequencing used unstimulated CD4+ T cells sorted from spleen or lymph node cells, obtained before transplant. The CDR3 nucleotides are TGTGCCAGCAGCACCGGACTACCAACCTACAATGAGCAGTTCTTC. Translated, it gives CASSTGLPTYNEQFF.